A selection of T cell receptor beta chains follows, all from one sample in a study of blood T cells in healthy people across ages. TCRdb fed the 5' RACE reads into MiXCR, producing one record per CDR3 protein. The data show over 1.5 million distinct CDR3 sequences, with roughly 49% seen just once and less than 2.5% held by the top ten. Sequencing input: blood. The receptors originated from a woman between 35 and 50 years old in good health. CDR3s include the opening cysteine and the closing phenylalanine or tryptophan. Each record gives: CDR3 DNA, CDR3 protein, D gene, clone size, J gene, V gene. A D gene is named only where the DNA matches it firmly. Clone size is stated in some rows and not others, as once, few, many or a class when expanded.

TGCAGTGCTAGAGATAAGGAAAGCGGAGAGCTCTACGAGCAGTACTTC,CSARDKESGELYEQYF,NA,few,TRBJ2-7,TRBV20-1
TGCAGCGTCTCGGGACAGTCCTATGGCTACACCTTC,CSVSGQSYGYTF,TRBD1,NA,TRBJ1-2,TRBV29-1
TGTGCCACCAGCAGAGTGACAGGGAATAACTATGGCTACACCTTC,CATSRVTGNNYGYTF,TRBD1,NA,TRBJ1-2,TRBV15
TGTGCCAGCAGTAAAACGACAGGGATCTACGAGCAGTACTTC,CASSKTTGIYEQYF,TRBD1,NA,TRBJ2-7,TRBV12-3/TRBV12-4
TGTGCCAGCAGCTCCGACAGGGGGCGAACTGGCTACACCTTC,CASSSDRGRTGYTF,TRBD1,NA,TRBJ1-2,TRBV7-2
TGCAGTGCCCACCCATCCGGGACAGATAATTCACCCCTCCACTTT,CSAHPSGTDNSPLHF,TRBD1,NA,TRBJ1-6,TRBV20-1
TGTGCCAGCAGTATGACAGGGGTCGTAGATACGCAGTATTTT,CASSMTGVVDTQYF,TRBD1,NA,TRBJ2-3,TRBV13
TGCGCCAGCAGCTTGACTAGCGGGGGGAGGCAGTTCTTC,CASSLTSGGRQFF,TRBD2,NA,TRBJ2-1,TRBV5-1
TGTGCCAGCAAGGAAGTGGGACGAGCGGTGGGAACAGATACGCAGTATTTT,CASKEVGRAVGTDTQYF,NA,NA,TRBJ2-3,TRBV6-2/TRBV6-3
TGCAGTGCAAACCGACAGGTCTCATCGGCGGATGGCTACACCTTC,CSANRQVSSADGYTF,NA,NA,TRBJ1-2,TRBV20-1
TGCAGTGCTAGATCGACAGGGGGAAGGGAGACCCAGTACTTC,CSARSTGGRETQYF,TRBD1,few,TRBJ2-5,TRBV20-1
TGCAGCGGACGTCCCGGGACAGAAAAAGGGGACATTCAGTACTTC,CSGRPGTEKGDIQYF,TRBD1,NA,TRBJ2-4,TRBV29-1
TGCAGTGCTCAGACTAGCGGGGCCCTCTACGAGCAGTACTTC,CSAQTSGALYEQYF,TRBD2,NA,TRBJ2-7,TRBV20-1
TGTGCCACCAGCAGAGAACTCGGAAATCAGCCCCAGCATTTT,CATSRELGNQPQHF,NA,few,TRBJ1-5,TRBV15
TGTGCCAGTAGTACCAAAACAGGGGGCGTGAGGAATGAGCAGTTCTTC,CASSTKTGGVRNEQFF,TRBD1,NA,TRBJ2-1,TRBV19
TGTGCCAGCAGCCAAGAGGGGGAGGCCTACGAGCAGTACTTC,CASSQEGEAYEQYF,NA,NA,TRBJ2-7,TRBV4-2
TGTGCCAGCAGCTTAGGGGGGGCCCTGAGCTCCGACGAGCAGTACTTC,CASSLGGALSSDEQYF,NA,few,TRBJ2-7,TRBV7-8
TGTGCCAGCATTTCGACAGTCCAAGAGACCCAGTACTTC,CASISTVQETQYF,NA,NA,TRBJ2-5,TRBV12-3/TRBV12-4
TGTGCCAGCAGCCAAGAATCGGTTAGCATCAGCACAGATACGCAGTATTTT,CASSQESVSISTDTQYF,NA,NA,TRBJ2-3,TRBV4-2
TGTGCCAGCAGCCAAGATCCAGGGATCGCTTACAATGAGCAGTTCTTC,CASSQDPGIAYNEQFF,NA,few,TRBJ2-1,TRBV4-2
TGTGCCAGCCGACCCCGCGAAAACAATGAGCAGTTCTTC,CASRPRENNEQFF,NA,NA,TRBJ2-1,TRBV7-2
TGCGCCAGCAGCCCCACATCAGGCAATACCTACGAGCAGTACTTC,CASSPTSGNTYEQYF,NA,NA,TRBJ2-7,TRBV4-3
TGTGCCAGCAGAACCGGGGCTAGCGGAGCCTACGAGCAGTACTTC,CASRTGASGAYEQYF,TRBD2,NA,TRBJ2-7,TRBV7-6
TGTGCCAGCAGCTTATTGAGCGGGGATCGCTCCTACAATGAGCAGTTCTTC,CASSLLSGDRSYNEQFF,TRBD2,few,TRBJ2-1,TRBV7-6
TGCGCCAGCAGCCAAGGACTAGCGGGGGGGCCGCAGACCCAGTACTTC,CASSQGLAGGPQTQYF,TRBD2,few,TRBJ2-5,TRBV4-3
TGTGCCAGCAGCCAAGAATCCCAGACCCAAGAGACCCAGTACTTC,CASSQESQTQETQYF,NA,few,TRBJ2-5,TRBV4-2
TGCAGTGCTAAGGCCGGGGGGGCCGCTGATGAGCAGTTCTTC,CSAKAGGAADEQFF,TRBD2,NA,TRBJ2-1,TRBV20-1
TGTGCCAGCAGTTCTAGACGGGGGGAGACCCAGTACTTC,CASSSRRGETQYF,NA,few,TRBJ2-5,TRBV7-3
TGTGCCAGCAGATCAGACAGTACCGAGCAGTTCTTC,CASRSDSTEQFF,NA,few,TRBJ2-1,TRBV7-2
TGTGCCAGCAGTTTATCTGGCGTACGGCGGAGGGAGACCAAAAACATTCAGTACTTC,CASSLSGVRRRETKNIQYF,NA,few,TRBJ2-4,TRBV28
TGCAGTGCTAGATTGGGGGGCCCCTACAATGAGCAGTTCTTC,CSARLGGPYNEQFF,NA,NA,TRBJ2-1,TRBV20-1
TGCAGTGCAGCCCGGACAGAACTCAACTATGGCTACACCTTC,CSAARTELNYGYTF,NA,once,TRBJ1-2,TRBV20-1
TGTGCCAGCAGCTCTTCCCCGTCTACGCAGTATTTT,CASSSSPSTQYF,NA,NA,TRBJ2-3,TRBV6-2/TRBV6-3
TGTGCCACCAGCAGAGACAGACAAGAGACCCAGTACTTC,CATSRDRQETQYF,NA,many,TRBJ2-5,TRBV15
TGTGCCGCGTACAGCGTCTATGGCTACACCTTC,CAAYSVYGYTF,NA,NA,TRBJ1-2,TRBV6-5
TGTGCCAGCAGAAGACAGGGGGGGGACTCCTACGAGCAGTACTTC,CASRRQGGDSYEQYF,TRBD1,NA,TRBJ2-7,TRBV6-2/TRBV6-3
TGCGCCAGCAGCCAAGACTCGACAGGATCCTTTGCCTACGAGCAGTACTTC,CASSQDSTGSFAYEQYF,NA,NA,TRBJ2-7,TRBV4-1
TGTGCCAGCAGCTTGGGGGGACAGGGGGCTCAGGAGTTCTTC,CASSLGGQGAQEFF,TRBD1,NA,TRBJ2-1,TRBV7-2
TGCAGTGCTAGAGAAGGGGCAGGTGGCTACACCTTC,CSAREGAGGYTF,NA,NA,TRBJ1-2,TRBV20-1
TGTGCCAGCAGCTTAGAGAGGGGACAGAGTCTCTCTAATTCACCCCTCCACTTT,CASSLERGQSLSNSPLHF,TRBD1,NA,TRBJ1-6,TRBV7-2
TGTGCCAGCAGTTATTACACGAGCTCCTACGAGCAGTACTTC,CASSYYTSSYEQYF,NA,NA,TRBJ2-7,TRBV28
TGCAGTGCTAGAGATGACAGTTACAATCAGCCCCAGCATTTT,CSARDDSYNQPQHF,NA,few,TRBJ1-5,TRBV20-1
TGTGCCAGCAGCCAAAGGCGGGGGAACACAGATACGCAGTATTTT,CASSQRRGNTDTQYF,TRBD2,few,TRBJ2-3,TRBV3-1
TGCGCCAGCAGCCAGAATCAGGGGGCACACTATGGCTACACCTTC,CASSQNQGAHYGYTF,TRBD1,NA,TRBJ1-2,TRBV4-3
TGCGCCAGCAGCTTTGGAGGGGAGGACACTGAAGCTTTCTTT,CASSFGGEDTEAFF,NA,NA,TRBJ1-1,TRBV5-1
TGTGCCAGCAGTTTCGGACAGGGCCCCACCGATACGCAGTATTTT,CASSFGQGPTDTQYF,TRBD1,NA,TRBJ2-3,TRBV6-5
TGTGCCAGCAGCCTAACAGGAATCGAGCAGTTCTTC,CASSLTGIEQFF,NA,NA,TRBJ2-1,TRBV7-3
TGTGCCAGCAGCCAAGATCCTGGCGGGGCCCAAAATGAGCAGTTCTTC,CASSQDPGGAQNEQFF,NA,few,TRBJ2-1,TRBV4-2
TGTGCCAGCAGTGAAGCGCTGGTAGCGGGGGCGGAGACCCAGTACTTC,CASSEALVAGAETQYF,TRBD2,few,TRBJ2-5,TRBV2
TGTGCCAGCAGCCTACATAGCGGGGGTCCCAATGAGCAGTTCTTC,CASSLHSGGPNEQFF,TRBD2,NA,TRBJ2-1,TRBV7-3
TGCGCCAGCAGCCGGGAGGACGGGGGGGGCACTGAAGCTTTCTTT,CASSREDGGGTEAFF,NA,NA,TRBJ1-1,TRBV4-1